This T cell receptor (beta chain) stems from a study of shared T cell receptors in the human thymus. Profiled with immunoSEQ multiplex PCR; TCRdb holds only in-frame clones, not every one. The sample holds 600,000 to 900,000 clones, roughly 88% seen once. CDR3 length: 14 amino acids. CDR1 SGHNT and CDR2 YENEEA come from the germline V gene. V was pared by 1 base and J by 9 bases, with 1 base of the junction left unmatched. These data also formed part of another study, on human thymus T cells. That source adds: Resections that were taken during corrective heart surgery supplied the thymus tissue. Related research reported highly overlapping thymic repertoires among unrelated individuals.

The V and J genes are TRBV11-3 and TRBJ2-1, with TRBD2 identical over 12 bases. The source material was thymocytes. The TCR was taken from a girl in the first two years of life with a congenital heart defect. The DNA of the CDR3 is TGTGCCAGCAGCTTAGGGACTAGCGGGGCTGAGCAGTTCTTC. It translates to CASSLGTSGAEQFF. The full variable domain, in which reference TRBV11-3 and TRBJ2-1 provide the parts outside the CDR3, is EAGVVQSPRYKIIEKKQPVAFWCNPISGHNTLYWYLQNLGQGPELLIRYENEEAVDDSQLPKDRFSAERLKGVDSTLKIQPAELGDSAVYLCASSLGTSGAEQFFGPGTRLTVL.